The clone carrying this T cell receptor beta chain was recorded a few times. Its cognate antigen is unknown. The sample is drawn from a study of T cell repertoires in cytomegalovirus infection. Trimming took 1 base from V and 1 from J, leaving 16 bases between them. Germline CDR1 reads MGHRA; CDR2 reads YSYEKL. The CDR3 is made up of 17 amino acids. TCRdb reprocessed the reads via MiXCR and lists one record per CDR3 protein. The sample holds roughly 730,000 distinct CDR3 sequences, roughly 36% seen once. The sequences come from cultured PBMCs, collected from culture after CMV antigen stimulation. The receptor's source is a human donor in good health (CMV status not recorded). Some clones in this sample may be carry-over from other donors' samples. The V and J genes are TRBV4-1 and TRBJ1-2, with D possibly TRBD1 on 5 matching bases. The CDR3 coding sequence is TGCGCCAGCAGCCAAGGTGGCCCGGGACTAAATAACTATGGCTACACCTTC. Translating gives CASSQGGPGLNNYGYTF.